Shown below are 3 T cell receptor beta chains from a single sample sequenced in a study of cytomegalovirus exposure and HLA in healthy donors. The PCR ran on 60 Vbeta and 13 Jbeta primers. Clones were read by immunoSEQ multiplex PCR, and TCRdb kept only the in-frame ones, dropping some. The sample holds about 210,000 clones, 82% seen once. Sequences were obtained from PBMCs. The source is a man in his forties in good health and CMV-seropositive.

This clone was recorded only once. J is TRBJ2-2 and V is TRBV27, with 10 nucleotides matching TRBD2. Germline trimming cut 3 bases from V and 6 bases from J; bases unmatched to any gene: 7. CDR3 length equals 16 residues. Per germline, CDR1 MNHEY and CDR2 SMNVEV (reference sequence). This CDR3 reads CASSFGLAGVSGELFF. In DNA form, the CDR3 reads TGTGCCAGCAGTTTCGGGCTAGCGGGAGTCTCCGGGGAGCTGTTTTTT.

The CDR3 sequence: CASSPAGGTDTQYF. The CDR3, as DNA: TGCGCCAGCAGCCCTGCGGGAGGCACAGATACGCAGTATTTT. The chain is built from TRBV4-1 and TRBJ2-3, with 7 bases matching TRBD2. The CDR3 contains 14 residues. CDR1 and CDR2 (germline): MGHRA, YSYEKL. V shed 4 bases and J 1 base; nucleotides not matched to a gene: 2.

V is TRBV5-1 and J is TRBJ1-2, with D hard to call. CDR3 size: 13 residues. V was pared by 0 bases and J by 2 bases, with 5 bases between. Germline V CDR1 and CDR2: SGHRS, YFSETQ. The DNA of the CDR3 is TGCGCCAGCAGCTTGGGGGCGAACTATGGCTACACCTTC. Its protein is CASSLGANYGYTF.